These 8 T cell receptor beta chains originate from one sample sequenced in a study of T cell changes during pregnancy in multiple sclerosis. Clones were sequenced by immunoSEQ multiplex PCR, and TCRdb holds only the in-frame ones, with some missing. The table lists 60,000 or so clones, 90% of them singletons. Material: peripheral blood, obtained in the second trimester of pregnancy. The receptor source for this set is a female donor in good health, enrolled as a control in a pregnancy study.

This clone has only one observation. The gene calls are TRBV6-4 and TRBJ2-3, with D perhaps matching TRBD2 (7 bases). There are 17 residues in the CDR3. V lost 9 bases to trimming and J lost 2 bases, with 24 bases between them. CDR1 is MRHNA, CDR2 SNTAGT, per germline. The CDR3 is CARARGLAVEFTDTQYF. DNA for the CDR3: TGTGCCAGGGCCCGGGGGCTAGCGGTAGAATTCACAGATACGCAGTATTTT.

Only one count was recorded for this clone. CDR3 loop: CASSYTGRAETQYF. CDR3 sequence (DNA): TGTGCCAGCAGTTATACCGGGAGGGCGGAGACCCAGTACTTC. The chain carries TRBV5-4 and TRBJ2-5, with 8 bases aligning to TRBD2. The junction had 8 bases not matched to a gene; V was cut back by 5 bases and J by 5 bases. CDR3 length: 14 amino acids. Germline V gene data show CDR1 as SGHNT and CDR2 as YYREEE (reference sequence). Full variable domain (remainder filled in from reference TRBV5-4 and TRBJ2-5): ETGVTQSPTHLIKTRGQQVTLRCSSQSGHNTVSWYQQALGQGPQFIFQYYREEENGRGNFPPRFSGLQFPNYSSELNVNALELDDSALYLCASSYTGRAETQYFGPGTRLLVL.

The chain employs TRBV28 and TRBJ1-1; 9 bases are shared with TRBD1. This CDR3 is 15 amino acids long. J lost 7 bases, V lost 2 bases, and 8 bases had no gene match. From germline, CDR1 is MDHEN and CDR2 SYDVKM. The CDR3: CASSLIMGQGFEAFF. For the CDR3, the DNA is TGTGCCAGCAGTTTAATAATGGGACAGGGATTTGAAGCTTTCTTT.

The rearrangement uses TRBV27 and TRBJ1-5; a weak D match, TRBD1 (6 bases). V lost 6 bases and J 1 base, leaving 16 bases between the germline ends. There are 16 residues in the CDR3. CDR1 is MNHEY, CDR2 SMNVEV, per germline (reference sequence). The CDR3 spells CASRRTTGGSNQPQHF. In DNA form, the CDR3 reads TGTGCCAGCAGACGAACGACAGGAGGCAGCAATCAGCCCCAGCATTTT.

CDR3 DNA sequence: TGCGCCAGCAGCCAAGGCCCTCTCCTCAGCTACGAGCAGTACTTC. Encoded protein: CASSQGPLLSYEQYF. The chain recombines TRBV4-1 with TRBJ2-7; the D is unclear. Germline-derived CDR1 and CDR2 are MGHRA and YSYEKL. The CDR3 has 15 residues. V was trimmed by 1 base and J by 3 bases, leaving 13 bases between them.

V and J are TRBV19 and TRBJ2-2; perhaps TRBD1 as D (6 bases). Trimming took off 6 bases at V and 7 bases at J, with 18 bases between the two ends. This CDR3 is 15 amino acids long. Per the germline V gene, CDR1 is LNHDA and CDR2 is SQIVND (reference sequence). The chain's CDR3 is CASRLDRFAGGELFF. CDR3 coding DNA: TGTGCCAGTAGGTTAGACAGGTTCGCGGGCGGGGAGCTGTTTTTT.

J is TRBJ2-1 and V is TRBV6-4; 10 nucleotides match TRBD1. CDR3 size: 14 residues. CDR1 and CDR2 from the germline V gene are MRHNA and SNTAGT. V was clipped by 7 bases and J by 6 bases; unmatched bases: 6. CDR3 nucleotide sequence: TGTGCCAGCAAGGGGACAGGGGATTCCAATGAGCAGTTCTTC. This encodes CASKGTGDSNEQFF.

The chain combines TRBV5-4 with TRBJ2-5; D gene ambiguous. The germline V gene has CDR1 SGHNT and CDR2 YYREEE (reference sequence). The CDR3 consists of 14 residues. Trimming stripped 3 bases from V and 2 bases from J, with 11 bases between. The CDR3 spells CASSSPRNQETQYF. CDR3 sequence (DNA): TGTGCCAGCAGCTCTCCCAGGAATCAAGAGACCCAGTACTTC.